One sample yielded the 12 T cell receptor beta chains listed below, sequenced in a study of T cell responses to AZD1222 COVID-19 vaccine. The method was immunoSEQ multiplex PCR; TCRdb's version includes in-frame clones alone and lacks a portion of them. The sample shows about 79,000 clones, 80% of them seen only once. This specimen was peripheral blood, taken on day 0 of AZD1222 vaccination. The receptors originated from an adult in good health.

The chain links TRBV6-1 to TRBJ2-1, with 8 bases that match TRBD2. J gave up 7 bases and V 0 bases, and 11 bases lay outside the gene matches. This CDR3 is built from 17 residues. Looked up from germline, CDR1 is MNHNS and CDR2 is SASEGT. CDR3 loop: CASSEAALAGAGNEQFF. CDR3 nucleotide sequence: TGTGCCAGCAGTGAAGCGGCTCTAGCGGGCGCCGGGAATGAGCAGTTCTTC.

The rearrangement links TRBV10-2 to TRBJ1-1; weak D call: TRBD1 (5 bases). The germline V gene encodes CDR1 WSHSY and CDR2 SAAADI. The length of the CDR3 is 15 residues. The germline V and J ends were trimmed by 2 bases and 5 bases, with 15 bases remaining between them. The CDR3: CASSERRQFATEAFF. DNA of the CDR3: TGCGCCAGCAGTGAGCGGAGACAGTTCGCAACTGAAGCTTTCTTT.

The chain combines TRBV7-6 with TRBJ2-1; 8 bases are shared with TRBD1. Germline CDR1 SGHVS, CDR2 FNYEAQ. The CDR3 loop spans 16 amino acids. The J segment lost 3 bases and the V segment lost 2 bases, leaving 6 bases of the junction unmatched. CDR3 nucleotides: TGTGCCAGCAGCTTAACGCAGGGGGCAATCTACAATGAGCAGTTCTTC. This codes for CASSLTQGAIYNEQFF.

This rearrangement joins TRBV5-6 to TRBJ1-4; D gene unclear. Germline V lookup: CDR1 SGHDT, CDR2 YYEEEE. The CDR3 runs 15 residues. The V end lost 4 bases, the J end lost 5 bases, and 15 bases lay between the germline ends. For the CDR3, the DNA is TGTGCCAGCAGCCGGGTCGGACTGCGGAATGAAAAACTGTTTTTT. Translation gives CASSRVGLRNEKLFF.

The J gene is TRBJ2-1, the V gene TRBV7-6; 8 bases match TRBD2. After removal of 4 bases from V and 6 bases from J, the junction contained 5 bases not matched to a gene. The CDR3 runs 14 residues. CDR1 and CDR2 from the germline V gene are SGHVS and FNYEAQ. Here the CDR3 DNA reads TGTGCCAGCAGCTCCGGGACTAGTCGCAATGAGCAGTTCTTC. It translates to CASSSGTSRNEQFF.

V usage is TRBV19 and J usage is TRBJ2-4; 9 nucleotides match TRBD1. J gave up 0 bases and V 3 bases, and 9 bases lay outside the gene matches. This CDR3 contains 18 residues. CDR1 is LNHDA, CDR2 SQIVND, per germline (reference sequence). The CDR3, as DNA: TGTGCCAGTAGTATTCGGGACAGGGTTTTTCTAGCCAAAAACATTCAGTACTTC. It codes for CASSIRDRVFLAKNIQYF.

The chain couples TRBV4-1 to TRBJ1-2, with D possibly being TRBD1 (6 bases). This CDR3 is 17 amino acids long. The germline V gene has CDR1 MGHRA and CDR2 YSYEKL. The germline V and J ends were trimmed by 1 base and 2 bases, with 17 bases remaining between them. The CDR3 DNA follows: TGCGCCAGCAGCCAAGTGATGTGGGGGGCGCACAACTATGGCTACACCTTC. Translating it yields CASSQVMWGAHNYGYTF.

The chain employs TRBV11-2 and TRBJ2-3; 7 bases agree with TRBD2. The V and J ends lost 1 base and 0 bases, in that order; junction bases with no gene match: 7. This CDR3 is built from 17 residues. Germline CDR1 and CDR2: SGHAT and FQNNGV. Here the CDR3 reads CASSLGFGRGSTDTQYF. The CDR3 DNA is TGTGCCAGCAGCTTAGGATTTGGGCGGGGGAGCACAGATACGCAGTATTTT.

The rearrangement joins TRBV5-1 to TRBJ1-1, with 7 bases identical to TRBD1. The germline CDR1 and CDR2 sequences are SGHRS and YFSETQ. CDR3 length: 16 amino acids. Trimming removed 5 bases from V and 1 base from J; junction bases left unmatched: 11. The chain's CDR3 is CASRNGGGVGNTEAFF. CDR3 coding DNA: TGCGCCAGCAGAAACGGAGGGGGCGTGGGGAACACTGAAGCTTTCTTT.

The chain has TRBV5-1 and TRBJ2-5, with TRBD2 matching over 8 bases. This CDR3 is 13 amino acids long. The J segment lost 5 bases and the V segment lost 9 bases, leaving 9 bases of the junction unmatched. Germline V gene lookup returns CDR1 SGHRS and CDR2 YFSETQ. The CDR3 DNA reads as TGCGCCACCGGGAGGGGTCCGGCGGAGACCCAGTACTTC. Translation gives CATGRGPAETQYF.

This clone was observed a single time. J is TRBJ1-2 and V is TRBV7-9; no clear D. This CDR3 is built from 14 residues. V was cut by 3 bases and J by 2 bases, with 10 bases left in between. Germline V gene lookup returns CDR1 SEHNR and CDR2 FQNEAQ (reference sequence). Written as DNA, the CDR3 is TGTGCCAGCAGCTTGGCGGGGATGAACTATGGCTACACCTTC. The encoded protein is CASSLAGMNYGYTF. The entire variable domain, with the rest obtained from reference TRBV7-9 and TRBJ1-2, is as follows: DTGVSQNPRHKITKRGQNVTFRCDPISEHNRLYWYRQTLGQGPEFLTYFQNEAQLEKSRLLSDRFSAERPKGSFSTLEIQRTEQGDSAMYLCASSLAGMNYGYTFGSGTRLTVV.

V usage is TRBV28 and J usage is TRBJ2-5, with unresolved D. CDR1 and CDR2 (germline): MDHEN, SYDVKM. Trimming shortened V by 2 bases and J by 3 bases, and 10 bases separated the two germline ends. The CDR3 runs 14 residues. CDR3 residues: CASSLRQPKETQYF. CDR3 DNA sequence: TGTGCCAGCAGTTTAAGGCAGCCAAAAGAGACCCAGTACTTC.